A single sample is the source of the 24 T cell receptor beta chains below, sequenced in a study of cytomegalovirus exposure and HLA in healthy donors. In the PCR, 60 Vbeta and 13 Jbeta primers were used. The assay was immunoSEQ multiplex PCR, and TCRdb's table has in-frame clones only and misses some. The repertoire holds fewer than 200,000 clones, with roughly 90% as singletons. Sequenced material: PBMCs. The receptors were gathered from a boy aged 2 to 10 in good health and CMV-seronegative.

This sequence joins TRBV4-1 and TRBJ1-3; TRBD1 matches 9 bases. V was pared by 5 bases and J by 3 bases, with 11 bases of the junction left unmatched. Germline V gene data show CDR1 as MGHRA and CDR2 as YSYEKL. This CDR3 region has 17 residues. CDR3 residues: CASSDKLGQGRGNTIYF. In DNA form, the CDR3 reads TGCGCCAGCAGCGATAAGCTCGGACAGGGGCGTGGAAACACCATATATTTT.

Notes on this clone: Different DNA sequences within this sample yield the same CDR3. J is TRBJ1-6 and V is TRBV7-9; D remains unclear. The CDR3 runs 14 residues. Deletions cut 1 base from V and 4 bases from J, with 5 bases between. From germline, CDR1 is SEHNR and CDR2 FQNEAQ (reference sequence). CDR3 DNA sequence: TGTGCCAGCAGCTTAGAACTTTATAATTCACCCCTCCACTTT. Amino acid sequence: CASSLELYNSPLHF.

The chain couples TRBV19 to TRBJ1-5, with TRBD1 identical over 9 bases. Germline-derived CDR1 and CDR2 are LNHDA and SQIVND (reference sequence). Germline trimming cut 7 bases from V and 4 bases from J; bases unmatched to any gene: 8. This CDR3 contains 15 residues. The CDR3 reads CASIRGQGGNQPQHF. The CDR3 DNA sequence: TGTGCCAGTATCCGGGGACAGGGTGGGAATCAGCCCCAGCATTTT.

This rearrangement joins TRBV2 to TRBJ1-5, with D uncertain. Germline CDR1 and CDR2: SNHLY and FYNNEI. V shed 4 bases and J shed 7 bases, with 11 bases lying between them. The CDR3 spans 13 residues. As DNA, the CDR3 is TGTGCCAGCAGTGGGGGAGGTTACCAGCCCCAGCATTTT. Its protein is CASSGGGYQPQHF. The complete variable domain, with remaining parts taken from reference TRBV2 and TRBJ1-5, reads EPEVTQTPSHQVTQMGQEVILRCVPISNHLYFYWYRQILGQKVEFLVSFYNNEISEKSEIFDDQFSVERPDGSNFTLKIRSTKLEDSAMYFCASSGGGYQPQHFGDGTRLSIL.

The chain couples TRBV30 to TRBJ2-3; no firm D call. Trimming removed 4 bases from V and 7 bases from J, with 15 bases in between. Germline lookup yields CDR1 GTSNPN and CDR2 SVGIG (reference sequence). This CDR3 region has 13 residues. The CDR3 nucleotides read TGTGCCTGGACCCTAGGCCTCGCAAATACGCAGTATTTT. Protein sequence: CAWTLGLANTQYF. The variable domain in full, completed from reference TRBV30 and TRBJ2-3, reads SQTIHQWPATLVQPVGSPLSLECTVEGTSNPNLYWYRQAAGRGLQLLFYSVGIGQISSEVPQNLSASRPQDRQFILSSKKLLLSDSGFYLCAWTLGLANTQYFGPGTRLTVL.

The V gene is TRBV5-1, the J gene TRBJ2-3, with D perhaps TRBD2 (6 bases). Trimming cost V 1 base and J 2 bases, with 17 bases left between them. Germline CDR1 SGHRS, CDR2 YFSETQ. CDR3 length: 17 residues. CDR3 protein: CASSLRGITGPTDTQYF. DNA for the CDR3: TGCGCCAGCAGCTTGCGGGGGATTACGGGCCCCACAGATACGCAGTATTTT.

This chain links TRBV27 with TRBJ2-1; 12 bases map to TRBD2. The V gene's germline CDR1 is MNHEY and CDR2 SMNVEV (reference sequence). CDR3 length: 19 amino acids. J was trimmed by 1 base and V by 3 bases; bases with no gene match: 10. CDR3 in DNA: TGTGCCAGCAGTTTGATAAGACTAGCGGGAGAGATATCCTACAATGAGCAGTTCTTC. This gives the protein CASSLIRLAGEISYNEQFF.

This chain links TRBV9 with TRBJ2-3; 9 bases map to TRBD1. CDR3 length: 15 residues. Trimming cost V 4 bases and J 4 bases; bases outside gene matches: 7. Per germline, CDR1 SGDLS and CDR2 YYNGEE. The CDR3 bases are TGTGCCAGCAGCTCCGGGACAGGGAAGGCAGATACGCAGTATTTT. It encodes CASSSGTGKADTQYF.

In its sample, this clone was seen a few times. This sample includes further DNA sequences coding for the same CDR3. The V call is TRBV20-1, the J call TRBJ1-3; no clear D gene. The CDR3 is 11 amino acids. Per the germline V gene, CDR1 is DFQATT and CDR2 is SNEGSKA (reference sequence). V gave up 6 bases and J gave up 4 bases, with 7 bases separating them. The CDR3 DNA follows: TGCAGTGCCCGAGGGGGAAACACCATATATTTT. Translating it yields CSARGGNTIYF.

V usage is TRBV5-1 and J usage is TRBJ2-3; perhaps TRBD2 as D (6 bases). The CDR3 covers 14 residues. Trimming stripped 7 bases from V and 0 bases from J, with 12 bases between. The V gene's germline CDR1 is SGHRS and CDR2 YFSETQ. CDR3 region: CASGPGTSTDTQYF. The CDR3 DNA reads TGCGCCAGCGGACCCGGGACTAGCACAGATACGCAGTATTTT.

The J gene is TRBJ2-7, the V gene TRBV28, with 10 bases aligning to TRBD2. Germline V gene sequence: CDR1 MDHEN, CDR2 SYDVKM. After removal of 7 bases from V and 4 bases from J, the junction contained 19 bases not matched to a gene. The CDR3 is 18 residues long. CDR3 region: CASNPFSPLAGAFYEQYF. The CDR3 bases are TGTGCCAGCAACCCCTTTAGCCCCCTAGCGGGAGCTTTTTACGAGCAGTACTTC.

This clone has only a few counts. The chain joins TRBV4-2 to TRBJ1-2; 10 bases agree with TRBD1. J gave up 5 bases and V 2 bases, and 11 bases lay outside the gene matches. This CDR3 is 17 amino acids long. The V gene's germline CDR1 is LGHNA and CDR2 YNFKEQ. DNA for the CDR3: TGTGCCAGCAGCCAACTGGGACAGGGGACGCGATCGTATGGCTACACCTTC. It is translated as CASSQLGQGTRSYGYTF.

This clone was seen only once. The chain employs TRBV6-1 and TRBJ2-2, with TRBD2 as a possible D gene (6 bases). V lost 2 bases and J 0 bases, leaving 13 bases between the germline ends. The germline V gene encodes CDR1 MNHNS and CDR2 SASEGT. The CDR3 spans 17 residues. The CDR3 is CASSESGLLPNTGELFF. CDR3 sequence (DNA): TGTGCCAGCAGTGAAAGCGGGCTCCTTCCGAACACCGGGGAGCTGTTTTTT.

V and J are TRBV27 and TRBJ1-1, with D possibly being TRBD1 (6 bases). V lost 1 base and J lost 1, with 10 bases in between. The length of the CDR3 is 15 residues. The germline V gene has CDR1 MNHEY and CDR2 SMNVEV (reference sequence). For the CDR3, the DNA is TGTGCCAGCAGTTTATACCAGGGGCCGAACACTGAAGCTTTCTTT. Residues: CASSLYQGPNTEAFF.

The J gene is TRBJ2-3, the V gene TRBV9, with D perhaps matching TRBD2 (7 bases). V was pared by 0 bases and J by 10 bases, with 18 bases between. The length of the CDR3 is 15 residues. Germline V lookup: CDR1 SGDLS, CDR2 YYNGEE. The CDR3 DNA follows: TGTGCCAGCAGCGTAGAAGGGGGAGGGGGGAGTTCGCAGTATTTT. Translation: CASSVEGGGGSSQYF.

The rearrangement links TRBV13 to TRBJ2-7, with 11 positions matching TRBD1. Trimming took 2 bases from V and 2 from J; bases not matched to a gene: 2. CDR1 is PRHDT, CDR2 FYEKMQ, per germline (reference sequence). This CDR3 is built from 15 residues. The CDR3 DNA reads TGTGCCAGCAGCTTATCGGGACAGGGGGCCTACGAGCAGTACTTC. It yields the protein CASSLSGQGAYEQYF.

The CDR3 nucleotides are TGTGCCAGTAGTATAGTTCCAGCGAACACCGGGGAGCTGTTTTTT. This encodes CASSIVPANTGELFF. The V call is TRBV19, the J call TRBJ2-2; no clear D gene. Germline V gene data show CDR1 as LNHDA and CDR2 as SQIVND (reference sequence). Trimming cost V 1 base and J 0 bases, with 6 bases left between them. This CDR3 spans 15 amino acids.

This chain links TRBV19 with TRBJ2-1; TRBD2 aligns across 7 bases. There are 14 residues in the CDR3. V shed 9 bases, J shed 3 bases, and the junction held 8 bases outside the gene matches. Per germline, CDR1 LNHDA and CDR2 SQIVND (reference sequence). This CDR3 reads CASKRDYNYNEQFF. For the CDR3, the DNA is TGTGCCAGCAAACGGGACTACAACTACAATGAGCAGTTCTTC.

This chain links TRBV6-6 with TRBJ1-1; D might be TRBD1 (6 bases). This CDR3 region has 14 residues. Trimming pared 8 bases from V and 7 bases from J, leaving 20 bases between. Germline values: CDR1 MNHNY, CDR2 SVGAGI (reference sequence). The CDR3 DNA reads as TGTGCCAGCGGGCCGGGACACTACTTTGATGAAGCTTTCTTT. Its protein is CASGPGHYFDEAFF.

The chain employs TRBV5-4 and TRBJ2-7; D is possibly TRBD2 (5 bases). CDR3 size: 14 residues. V lost 5 bases and J 3 bases, leaving 15 bases between the germline ends. Germline CDR1 is SGHNT and CDR2 is YYREEE (reference sequence). CDR3 residues: CASSMGSRYYEQYF. DNA for the CDR3: TGTGCCAGCAGTATGGGGAGCCGTTACTACGAGCAGTACTTC.

The J gene is TRBJ2-1, the V gene TRBV11-2, with D possibly matching TRBD1 (5 bases). The CDR3 is made up of 12 amino acids. V shed 5 bases and J shed 9 bases, with 11 bases lying between them. The germline V gene encodes CDR1 SGHAT and CDR2 FQNNGV. For the CDR3, the DNA is TGTGCCAGCAGCGCGCAAAGGGGTGAGCAGTTCTTC. This codes for CASSAQRGEQFF.

This clone was counted between two and nine times. This sequence joins TRBV5-1 and TRBJ1-4; 11 bases map to TRBD1. Germline V gene sequence: CDR1 SGHRS, CDR2 YFSETQ. This CDR3 comprises 14 residues. V dropped 4 bases and J dropped 7; count of bases not matched to a gene: 3. The CDR3 DNA reads TGCGCCAGCAGCGAAGGACAGGGGGCTGAAAAACTGTTTTTT. Translating gives CASSEGQGAEKLFF.

The chain carries TRBV4-1 and TRBJ2-7; 7 bases match TRBD2. The CDR3 contains 14 residues. The V segment lost 1 base and the J segment 3 bases; nucleotides outside the gene matches: 3. The germline V gene encodes CDR1 MGHRA and CDR2 YSYEKL. The DNA of the CDR3 is TGCGCCAGCAGCCAAGGACTAGCTAACTACGAGCAGTACTTC. As protein: CASSQGLANYEQYF.

The chain combines TRBV28 with TRBJ1-5, with D maybe TRBD1 (5 bases). CDR1 is MDHEN, CDR2 SYDVKM, per germline. The CDR3 runs to 16 residues. Trimming removed 5 bases at V and 2 bases at J, with 16 bases between. CDR3 in DNA: TGTGCCAGCAGTGTCCAACAAGGGGCTGGCAATCAGCCCCAGCATTTT. Translation gives CASSVQQGAGNQPQHF. The full variable domain, in which reference TRBV28 and TRBJ1-5 provide the parts outside the CDR3, is DVKVTQSSRYLVKRTGEKVFLECVQDMDHENMFWYRQDPGLGLRLIYFSYDVKMKEKGDIPEGYSVSREKKERFSLILESASTNQTSMYLCASSVQQGAGNQPQHFGDGTRLSIL.